The source of this T cell receptor (beta chain) is a study of OX40 agonist ivuxolimab in advanced cancers. Study background: Males comprised 82.7% of the group, whose mean age was about 60 years (range about 20 to 90). It was permissible to have had prior anti-PD-1, anti-PD-L1 or anti-CTLA-4 therapy, and about 40% had some.

This CDR3 comprises 13 residues. Germline assignment: CDR1 SGHNT and CDR2 YYREEE (reference sequence). Researchers took blood at baseline, on cycle 4 day 1, and on cycle 7 day 1. Remarks on this clone: One junction end disagrees with the germline gene, perhaps due to a read error.

TCRdb's copy holds only in-frame clones and misses some; the assay was immunoSEQ multiplex PCR. The profile covers more than 15,000 clones, with around 80% appearing a single time and 2% to 2.5% taken by the ten largest. Material: CD4+ or CD8+ T cells sorted from blood, obtained in a trial of the OX40 agonist ivuxolimab. The receptor was isolated from an adult with an advanced solid tumor such as melanoma, head and neck, liver or kidney cancer. V is TRBV5-4 and J is TRBJ2-7; a weak D match, TRBD2 (5 bases). CDR3 sequence reads: CASSQGGPGEQYF. Written as DNA, the CDR3 is TGCGCCAGCAGCCAAGGAGGCCCGGGGGAGCAGTACTTC.